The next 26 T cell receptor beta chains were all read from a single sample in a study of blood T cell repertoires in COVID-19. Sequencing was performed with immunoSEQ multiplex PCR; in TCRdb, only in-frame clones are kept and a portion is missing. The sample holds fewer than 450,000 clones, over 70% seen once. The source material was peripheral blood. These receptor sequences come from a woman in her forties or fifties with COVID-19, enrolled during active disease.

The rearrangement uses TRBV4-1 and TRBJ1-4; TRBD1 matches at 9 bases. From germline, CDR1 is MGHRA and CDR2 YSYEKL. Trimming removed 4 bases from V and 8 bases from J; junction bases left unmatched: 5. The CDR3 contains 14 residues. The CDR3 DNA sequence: TGCGCCAGCAGCCCACGGACAGGGGCGGAAAAACTGTTTTTT. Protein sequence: CASSPRTGAEKLFF.

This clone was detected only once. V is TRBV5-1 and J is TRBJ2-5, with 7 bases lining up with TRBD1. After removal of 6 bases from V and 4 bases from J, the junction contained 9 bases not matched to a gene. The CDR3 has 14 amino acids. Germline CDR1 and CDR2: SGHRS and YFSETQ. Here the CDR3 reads CASTTQGGTETQYF. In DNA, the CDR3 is TGCGCCAGCACCACACAAGGGGGCACAGAGACCCAGTACTTC.

CDR3 region: CASSEIIQGTYGYTF. The CDR3 coding sequence is TGTGCCAGCAGCGAGATTATCCAGGGGACCTATGGCTACACCTTC. The chain carries TRBV5-6 and TRBJ1-2, with D possibly being TRBD1 (6 bases). The CDR3 is 15 residues long. Germline CDR1 SGHDT, CDR2 YYEEEE. V was pared by 4 bases and J by 4 bases, with 17 bases between.

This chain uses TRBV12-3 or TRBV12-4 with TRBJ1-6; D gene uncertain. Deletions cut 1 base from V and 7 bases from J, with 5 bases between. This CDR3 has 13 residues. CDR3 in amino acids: CASSLVGNSPLHF. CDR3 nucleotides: TGTGCCAGCAGTTTAGTTGGCAATTCACCCCTCCACTTT.

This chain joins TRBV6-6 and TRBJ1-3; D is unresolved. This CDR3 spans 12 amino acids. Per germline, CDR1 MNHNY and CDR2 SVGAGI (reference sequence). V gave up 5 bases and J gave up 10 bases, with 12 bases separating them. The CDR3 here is CASSGLGETIYF. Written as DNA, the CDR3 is TGTGCCAGCAGTGGGTTGGGAGAGACCATATATTTT.

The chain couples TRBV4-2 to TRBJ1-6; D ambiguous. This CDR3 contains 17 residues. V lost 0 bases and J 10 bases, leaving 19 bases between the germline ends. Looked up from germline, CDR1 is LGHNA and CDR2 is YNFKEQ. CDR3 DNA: TGTGCCAGCAGCCAAGATCTAATCGGGAGCAGTGACTCACCCCTCCACTTT. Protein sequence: CASSQDLIGSSDSPLHF.

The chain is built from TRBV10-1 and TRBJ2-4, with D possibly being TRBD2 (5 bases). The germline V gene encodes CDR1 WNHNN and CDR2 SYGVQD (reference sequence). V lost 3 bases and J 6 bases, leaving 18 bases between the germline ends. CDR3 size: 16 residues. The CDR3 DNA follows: TGCGCCAGCAGTGATTATACGGTACAACGGGGAAACATTCAGTACTTC. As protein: CASSDYTVQRGNIQYF.

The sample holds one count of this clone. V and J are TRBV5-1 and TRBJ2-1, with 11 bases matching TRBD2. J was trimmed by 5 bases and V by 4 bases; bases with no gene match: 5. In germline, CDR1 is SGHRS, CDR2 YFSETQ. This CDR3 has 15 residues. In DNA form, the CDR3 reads TGCGCCAGCAGCCGCGGGACTAGCGGAAACAATGAGCAGTTCTTC. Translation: CASSRGTSGNNEQFF.

CDR3 amino acids: CASSQRQTLPNEKLFF. DNA for the CDR3: TGCGCCAGCAGCCAAAGGCAGACATTGCCTAATGAAAAACTGTTTTTT. The chain has TRBV4-1 and TRBJ1-4; D is unresolved. The CDR3 sequence is 16 residues long. Trimming left V 2 bases short and J 3 bases short, with 13 bases between. CDR1 and CDR2 (germline): MGHRA, YSYEKL.

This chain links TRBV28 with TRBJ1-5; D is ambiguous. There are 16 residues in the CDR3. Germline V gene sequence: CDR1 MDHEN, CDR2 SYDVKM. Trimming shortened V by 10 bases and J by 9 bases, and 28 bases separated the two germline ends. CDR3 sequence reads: CATHLDDSSQFGPQHF. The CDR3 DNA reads TGTGCCACCCATTTAGACGACTCGTCTCAATTTGGGCCCCAGCATTTT.

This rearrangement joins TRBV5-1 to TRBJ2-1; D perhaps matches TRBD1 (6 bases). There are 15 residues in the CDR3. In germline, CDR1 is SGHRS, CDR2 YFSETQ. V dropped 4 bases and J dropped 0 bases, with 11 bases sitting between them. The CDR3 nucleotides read TGCGCCAGCAGCGCAACAGGGACCTCCTACAATGAGCAGTTCTTC. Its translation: CASSATGTSYNEQFF.

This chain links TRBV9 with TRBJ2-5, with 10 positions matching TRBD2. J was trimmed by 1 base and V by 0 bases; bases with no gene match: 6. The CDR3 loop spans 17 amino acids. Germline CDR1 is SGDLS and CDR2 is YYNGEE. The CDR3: CASSVGASGGIQETQYF. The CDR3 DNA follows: TGTGCCAGCAGCGTAGGGGCTAGCGGGGGAATCCAAGAGACCCAGTACTTC.

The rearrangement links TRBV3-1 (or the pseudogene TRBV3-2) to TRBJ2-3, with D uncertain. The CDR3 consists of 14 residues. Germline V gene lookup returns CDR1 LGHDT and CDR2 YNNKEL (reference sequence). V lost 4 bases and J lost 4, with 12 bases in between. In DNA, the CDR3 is TGTGCCAGCAGCCCTGGTCGTCGGGCAGATACGCAGTATTTT. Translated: CASSPGRRADTQYF.

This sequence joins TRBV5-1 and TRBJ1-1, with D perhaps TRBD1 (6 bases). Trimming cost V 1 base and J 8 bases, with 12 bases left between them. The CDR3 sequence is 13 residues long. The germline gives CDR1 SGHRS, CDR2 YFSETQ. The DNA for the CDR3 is TGCGCCAGCAGCTTGCAGATTCAGGGGGAAGCTTTCTTT. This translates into CASSLQIQGEAFF.

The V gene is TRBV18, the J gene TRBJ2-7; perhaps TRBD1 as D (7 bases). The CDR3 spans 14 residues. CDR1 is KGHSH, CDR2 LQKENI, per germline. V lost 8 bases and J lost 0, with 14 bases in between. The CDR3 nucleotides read TGTGCCAGCGGGGAGGACAGGAGCTCCTACGAGCAGTACTTC. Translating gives CASGEDRSSYEQYF.

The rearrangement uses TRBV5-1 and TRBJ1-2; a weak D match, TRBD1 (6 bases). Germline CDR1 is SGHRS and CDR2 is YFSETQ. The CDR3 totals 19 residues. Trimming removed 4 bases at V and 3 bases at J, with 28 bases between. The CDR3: CASSAPAKTGRSSYYGYTF. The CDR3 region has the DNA TGCGCCAGCAGCGCACCGGCGAAAACAGGGAGATCCTCGTACTATGGCTACACCTTC.

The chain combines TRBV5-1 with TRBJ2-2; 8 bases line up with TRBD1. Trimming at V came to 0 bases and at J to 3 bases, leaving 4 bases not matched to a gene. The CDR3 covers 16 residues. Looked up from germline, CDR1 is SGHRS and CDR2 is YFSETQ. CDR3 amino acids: CASSLGPGGYTGELFF. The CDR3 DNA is TGCGCCAGCAGCTTGGGTCCAGGGGGCTACACCGGGGAGCTGTTTTTT.

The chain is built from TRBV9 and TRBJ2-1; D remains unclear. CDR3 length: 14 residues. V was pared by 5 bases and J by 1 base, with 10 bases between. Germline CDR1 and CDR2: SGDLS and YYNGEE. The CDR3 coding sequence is TGTGCCAGCAGGAAAGGCGGTTCCTACAATGAGCAGTTCTTC. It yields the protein CASRKGGSYNEQFF.

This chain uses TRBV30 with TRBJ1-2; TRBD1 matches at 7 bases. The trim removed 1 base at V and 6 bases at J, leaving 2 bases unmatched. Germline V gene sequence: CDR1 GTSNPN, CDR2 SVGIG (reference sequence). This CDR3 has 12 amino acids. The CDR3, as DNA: TGTGCCTGGAGTGGGGACAGACATGGCTACACCTTC. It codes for CAWSGDRHGYTF.

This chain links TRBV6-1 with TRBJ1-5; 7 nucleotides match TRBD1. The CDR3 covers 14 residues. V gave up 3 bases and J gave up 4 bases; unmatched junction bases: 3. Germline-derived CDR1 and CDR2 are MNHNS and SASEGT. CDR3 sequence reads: CASSDRDRNQPQHF. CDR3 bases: TGTGCCAGCAGTGACCGGGACAGAAATCAGCCCCAGCATTTT.

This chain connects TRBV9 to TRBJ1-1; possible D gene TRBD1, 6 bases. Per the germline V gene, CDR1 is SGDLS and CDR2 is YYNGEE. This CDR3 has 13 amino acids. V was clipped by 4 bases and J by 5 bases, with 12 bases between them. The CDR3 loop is CASSSQGFTEAFF. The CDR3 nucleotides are TGTGCCAGCAGCTCACAGGGTTTTACTGAAGCTTTCTTT.

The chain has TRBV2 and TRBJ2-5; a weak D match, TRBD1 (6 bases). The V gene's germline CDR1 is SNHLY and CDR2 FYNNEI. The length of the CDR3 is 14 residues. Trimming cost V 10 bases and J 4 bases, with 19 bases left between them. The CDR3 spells CATKLGGVLETQYF. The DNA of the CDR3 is TGTGCCACCAAACTAGGGGGAGTCTTAGAGACCCAGTACTTC.

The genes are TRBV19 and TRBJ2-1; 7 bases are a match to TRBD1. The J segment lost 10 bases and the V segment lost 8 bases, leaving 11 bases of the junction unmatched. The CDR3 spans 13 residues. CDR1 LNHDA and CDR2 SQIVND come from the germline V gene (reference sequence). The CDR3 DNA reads TGTGCCAGTTCATACGGGACAGCACGCGAGCAGTTCTTC. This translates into CASSYGTAREQFF.

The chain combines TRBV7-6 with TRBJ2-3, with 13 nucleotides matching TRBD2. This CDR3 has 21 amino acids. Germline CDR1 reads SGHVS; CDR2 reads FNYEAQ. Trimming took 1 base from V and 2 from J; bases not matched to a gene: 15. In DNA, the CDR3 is TGTGCCAGCAGCTTAGGCCTAGCCGGGACTAGCGGGAAGGTGATCACAGATACGCAGTATTTT. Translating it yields CASSLGLAGTSGKVITDTQYF.

The CDR3 sequence is CASSPRQGTDTEAFF. The CDR3 nucleotides are TGTGCCAGCTCACCACGACAGGGTACAGACACTGAAGCTTTCTTT. The chain combines TRBV18 with TRBJ1-1; 7 bases line up with TRBD1. This CDR3 is built from 15 residues. V trimming: 1 base; J trimming: 3 bases; junction bases outside the gene matches: 5. Germline CDR1 reads KGHSH; CDR2 reads LQKENI.

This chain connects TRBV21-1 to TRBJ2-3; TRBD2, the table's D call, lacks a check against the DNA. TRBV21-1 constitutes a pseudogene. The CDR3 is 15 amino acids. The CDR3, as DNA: TGTGCCAGCAGCCTCGGGAGGGCCGTCCCAGATACGCAGTATTTT. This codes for CASSLGRAVPDTQYF.